Each of the 17 T cell receptor beta chains below was sequenced from the same sample in a study of T cells in Graves' hyperthyroidism and ophthalmopathy. TCR beta CDR3 regions were amplified from RNA transcripts. TCR CDR3 underwent first-round RT-PCR with the HTBI primer set. One entry per CDR3 protein, called by TCRdb with MiXCR from the multiplex PCR reads. The table records 650,000 to 700,000 distinct CDR3 sequences, around 16% of them present only once. Material: blood. These receptors all stem from a man aged 45-65 years with Graves' hyperthyroidism.

The table lists this clonotype with many counts. The gene calls are TRBV12-3 or TRBV12-4 and TRBJ2-5; 7 bases are a match to TRBD1. The CDR3 is 14 amino acids. V was clipped by 2 bases and J by 2 bases; unmatched bases: 2. DNA of the CDR3: TGTGCCAGCAGTTTAATGGGACAGCAAGAGACCCAGTACTTC. Amino acids: CASSLMGQQETQYF.

This clonotype was observed a few times. The rearrangement joins TRBV28 to TRBJ2-7, with a tentative D call TRBD1 (6 bases). The CDR3 totals 14 residues. Between the trimmed V and J ends, which lost 1 base and 6 bases, there was a span of 13 bases. Germline V gene lookup returns CDR1 MDHEN and CDR2 SYDVKM. CDR3: CASSLLTGRREQYF. CDR3 DNA: TGTGCCAGCAGTTTATTAACAGGGCGCCGCGAGCAGTACTTC.

This clonotype has a handful of counts. The CDR3 reads CRSWAGDRKYSGANVLTF. In DNA, the CDR3 is TGTCGCTCTTGGGCCGGGGACAGAAAATACTCTGGGGCCAACGTCCTGACTTTC. The chain uses TRBV12-3 or TRBV12-4 and TRBJ2-6, with 7 bases matching TRBD1. This CDR3 comprises 18 residues.

This clonotype was counted at least ten times. V and J are TRBV6-2 or TRBV6-3 and TRBJ2-2; D unresolved. The germline V and J ends were trimmed by 2 bases and 2 bases, with 9 bases remaining between them. Germline CDR1 is MNHEY and CDR2 is SVGEGT. The CDR3 loop spans 15 amino acids. The CDR3 loop reads CASSYKKRNTGELFF. The CDR3 coding sequence is TGTGCCAGCAGTTACAAGAAGCGAAACACCGGGGAGCTGTTTTTT.

This clonotype was picked up many times. The V call is TRBV6-5, the J call TRBJ2-6; no firm D call. Germline CDR1 and CDR2: MNHEY and SVGAGI. Trimming cost V 8 bases and J 1 base, with 12 bases left between them. The CDR3 contains 15 residues. CDR3 DNA sequence: TGTGCCAGCGTCAGGACGCGATCTGGGGCCAACGTCCTGACTTTC. Translated, it gives CASVRTRSGANVLTF.

This clonotype was seen at least ten times. V gene TRBV28 combines with J gene TRBJ2-7; D might be TRBD2 (6 bases). V was cut by 1 base and J by 7 bases, with 17 bases left in between. The CDR3 is made up of 15 amino acids. Germline CDR1 MDHEN, CDR2 SYDVKM. This CDR3 is CASSLYLKGGGEQYF. CDR3 nucleotide sequence: TGTGCCAGCAGTTTATATTTGAAGGGCGGAGGGGAGCAGTACTTC.

The chain links TRBV6-4 to TRBJ2-1, with TRBD2 as a possible D gene (5 bases). This CDR3 has 15 amino acids. Germline V CDR1 and CDR2: MRHNA, SNTAGT. V gave up 2 bases and J gave up 7 bases, with 15 bases separating them. Here the CDR3 DNA reads TGTGCCAGCAGTGACGGGGATCCTAGCTGGAATGAGCAGTTCTTC. Translated, it gives CASSDGDPSWNEQFF.

This clonotype occurred many times. This chain uses TRBV25-1 with TRBJ2-1, with D possibly matching TRBD2 (5 bases). This CDR3 comprises 13 residues. Per the germline V gene, CDR1 is MGHDK and CDR2 is SYGVNS. V was pared by 1 base and J by 6 bases, with 7 bases between. CDR3 bases: TGTGCCAGCAGTGAATTTCGGGGCAATGAGCAGTTCTTC. The encoded protein is CASSEFRGNEQFF.

This chain connects TRBV12-3 or TRBV12-4 to TRBJ2-7; 12 bases align to TRBD2. CDR3 length: 14 amino acids. Trimming at V came to 11 bases and at J to 5 bases, leaving 10 bases not matched to a gene. CDR3 bases: TGTGCCTCCCTAGCGGGAGGGCCTAAGAACGAGCAGTACTTC. Protein sequence: CASLAGGPKNEQYF.

Concerning this clonotype: This may be a read error: a much more frequent sequence differs by one nucleotide. V usage is TRBV5-1 and J usage is TRBJ2-7; D is possibly TRBD1 (5 bases). Germline V gene sequence: CDR1 SGHRS, CDR2 YFSETQ. CDR3 size: 15 residues. This CDR3 is CTSSRAPGQSYEQYF. Written as DNA, the CDR3 is TGCACCAGCAGCCGAGCTCCCGGACAAAGCTACGAGCAGTACTTC.

This clonotype has a handful of counts. The chain links TRBV13 to TRBJ2-4; a weak D match, TRBD1 (6 bases). The V gene lost 4 bases and the J gene lost 5 bases, with 21 bases spanning the gap. In germline, CDR1 is PRHDT, CDR2 FYEKMQ (reference sequence). CDR3 length: 17 amino acids. The CDR3 loop reads CASSYISRDRRENIQYF. The CDR3 DNA is TGTGCCAGCAGCTACATAAGCAGAGACAGGCGGGAAAACATTCAGTACTTC.

This chain links TRBV9 with TRBJ2-1; D unresolved. Germline V gives CDR1 SGDLS, CDR2 YYNGEE. The CDR3 loop spans 14 amino acids. Trimming removed 4 bases at V and 3 bases at J, with 11 bases between. The CDR3 here is CASSPSKGYNEQFF. The CDR3 DNA reads as TGTGCCAGCAGCCCTTCGAAGGGCTACAATGAGCAGTTCTTC.

This clonotype was found many times. The genes are TRBV3-1 and TRBJ1-2, with 9 bases identical to TRBD1. Germline-derived CDR1 and CDR2 are LGHDT and YNNKEL (reference sequence). The CDR3 extends over 15 amino acids. J lost 6 bases, V lost 4 bases, and 9 bases had no gene match. CDR3 sequence: CASSLRTGVDNGYTF. The CDR3 nucleotides read TGTGCCAGCAGCCTCAGGACAGGGGTTGACAATGGCTACACCTTC.

The chain combines TRBV28 with TRBJ2-2; 7 bases fit TRBD1. The CDR3 covers 16 residues. The J segment lost 0 bases and the V segment lost 4 bases, leaving 5 bases of the junction unmatched. The germline gives CDR1 MDHEN, CDR2 SYDVKM. CDR3 amino acids: CASSSWTGSNTGELFF. The CDR3 nucleotides are TGTGCCAGCAGTTCTTGGACAGGATCGAACACCGGGGAGCTGTTTTTT.

The chain has TRBV20-1 and TRBJ2-1; D perhaps matches TRBD2 (6 bases). The germline gives CDR1 DFQATT, CDR2 SNEGSKA (reference sequence). This CDR3 region has 15 residues. The V end lost 6 bases, the J end lost 2 bases, and 17 bases lay between the germline ends. The CDR3, as DNA: TGCAGTGCCCCAGAAGCGGGTGCGGCCTACAATGAGCAGTTCTTC. Its translation is CSAPEAGAAYNEQFF.

This clonotype has a single count. V and J are TRBV11-2 and TRBJ1-1; D call uncertain. CDR1 and CDR2 from the germline V gene are SGHAT and FQNNGV. There are 16 residues in the CDR3. With 0 bases removed from V and 5 bases from J, the gap between germline ends came to 16 bases. CDR3 sequence: CASSLDRVGSVTEAFF. In nucleotides, the CDR3 is TGTGCCAGCAGCTTAGATCGAGTAGGTTCGGTAACTGAAGCTTTCTTT.

The table lists this clonotype with many counts. This rearrangement joins TRBV19 to TRBJ2-3; 7 nucleotides align to TRBD2. The CDR3 is 14 residues long. CDR1 is LNHDA, CDR2 SQIVND, per germline (reference sequence). V trimming: 7 bases; J trimming: 6 bases; junction bases outside the gene matches: 10. The CDR3 spells CASTQSLAIDTQYF. CDR3 DNA: TGTGCCAGTACCCAATCACTAGCGATCGATACGCAGTATTTT.